Listed here are 24 T cell receptor beta chains from one sample, sequenced in a study of blood T cell repertoires in COVID-19 (dated by TCRdb to 2020 to 2022). Preparation of the library involved the immunoSEQ multiplex PCR assay. The table was pulled from immuneACCESS by TCRdb, which kept in-frame rearrangements only. Such tables lose some clones; where checked, under half of the loss comes from unresolved V genes, and the rest has no known cause. Across this sample there are approximately 670,000 clones, with 85% to 90% seen only once. The ten biggest clones cover over 0.2% of the sample. Sequencing used peripheral blood. Receptors were obtained from a woman between 18 and 29 years old with acute or convalescent COVID-19.

The chain has TRBV25-1 and TRBJ1-1; 8 positions match TRBD1. Germline V gives CDR1 MGHDK, CDR2 SYGVNS. This CDR3 contains 14 residues. Trimming cost V 2 bases and J 8 bases; bases outside gene matches: 7. For the CDR3, the DNA is TGTGCCAGCAGTGAACTCACAGGGGGAGTGGAAGCTTTCTTT. Its translation is CASSELTGGVEAFF.

The sample holds one count of this clone. The rearrangement uses TRBV9 and TRBJ1-6; 8 bases match TRBD1. The V gene end was trimmed by 0 bases and the J gene end by 5 bases; junction bases not matched to a gene: 4. Germline V gene lookup returns CDR1 SGDLS and CDR2 YYNGEE. This CDR3 has 16 residues. As DNA, the CDR3 is TGTGCCAGCAGCGTAGCGCAGGGGGCCCATAATTCACCCCTCCACTTT. Translating gives CASSVAQGAHNSPLHF.

The V and J genes are TRBV6-6 and TRBJ1-6; possibly TRBD1 for D (6 bases). Trimming shortened V by 5 bases and J by 13 bases, and 27 bases separated the two germline ends. Germline V CDR1 and CDR2: MNHNY, SVGAGI (reference sequence). The CDR3 extends over 17 amino acids. CDR3: CASSPRGDKAGASPLHF. CDR3 bases: TGTGCCAGCAGTCCCCGGGGAGATAAGGCAGGGGCCTCGCCCCTCCACTTT.

This clone was seen once. This chain joins TRBV2 and TRBJ1-1; D is unclear. The V and J ends lost 3 bases and 11 bases respectively, with 10 bases between them. The CDR3 extends over 11 amino acids. Germline assignment: CDR1 SNHLY and CDR2 FYNNEI. CDR3 protein: CASSDGTSAFF. In DNA form, the CDR3 reads TGTGCCAGCAGTGACGGTACTTCGGCTTTCTTT.

The chain employs TRBV29-1 and TRBJ1-2; D may be TRBD1 (6 bases). This CDR3 spans 12 amino acids. Germline loops: CDR1 SQVTM, CDR2 ANQGSEA. V lost 3 bases to trimming and J lost 4 bases, with 9 bases between them. The CDR3 reads CSVDRGAYGYTF. The CDR3 DNA reads as TGCAGCGTTGACCGGGGGGCCTATGGCTACACCTTC.

This rearrangement joins TRBV5-1 to TRBJ1-2; D perhaps matches TRBD1 (5 bases). The length of the CDR3 is 18 residues. Deletions cut 0 bases from V and 0 bases from J, with 18 bases between. The germline V gene encodes CDR1 SGHRS and CDR2 YFSETQ. CDR3 nucleotide sequence: TGCGCCAGCAGCTTGGACGCGGGGCGCACACAGGCTAACTATGGCTACACCTTC. Translated: CASSLDAGRTQANYGYTF.

This chain uses TRBV2 with TRBJ1-2; D gene unclear. The V end was cut by 5 bases, the J end by 0 bases, with 10 bases between. This CDR3 has 14 amino acids. CDR1 and CDR2 from the germline V gene are SNHLY and FYNNEI. CDR3 loop: CASSRGVANYGYTF. The CDR3, as DNA: TGTGCCAGCAGTCGCGGGGTAGCTAACTATGGCTACACCTTC.

V and J are TRBV7-2 and TRBJ1-3, with D perhaps TRBD1 (5 bases). Trimming pared 1 base from V and 4 bases from J, leaving 17 bases between. This CDR3 comprises 17 residues. Germline V gene lookup returns CDR1 SGHTA and CDR2 FQGNSA. The DNA of the CDR3 is TGTGCCAGCAGCTTAGGGAGACAGCCACTCCCAGGAAACACCATATATTTT. Translated: CASSLGRQPLPGNTIYF.

In its sample, this clone was seen once. This chain links TRBV5-1 with TRBJ1-3; D gene uncertain. The CDR3 covers 13 residues. Trimming took off 6 bases at V and 8 bases at J, with 15 bases between the two ends. Germline V gene sequence: CDR1 SGHRS, CDR2 YFSETQ. The CDR3 coding sequence is TGCGCCAGCACCGGCCTTAAGGGAGACACCATATATTTT. It translates to CASTGLKGDTIYF. Using reference TRBV5-1 and TRBJ1-3 for the parts outside the CDR3, the full variable domain is KAGVTQTPRYLIKTRGQQVTLSCSPISGHRSVSWYQQTPGQGLQFLFEYFSETQRNKGNFPGRFSGRQFSNSRSEMNVSTLELGDSALYLCASTGLKGDTIYFGEGSWLTVV.

The gene calls are TRBV15 and TRBJ1-2, with a tentative D call TRBD1 (6 bases). CDR1 is LNHNV and CDR2 is YYDKDF in the germline V gene (reference sequence). This CDR3 is 14 amino acids long. Trimming removed 4 bases from V and 0 bases from J, with 9 bases in between. The chain's CDR3 is CATSTWTANYGYTF. DNA of the CDR3: TGTGCCACCAGCACCTGGACAGCTAACTATGGCTACACCTTC.

This chain uses TRBV12-5 with TRBJ1-2; tentative D call: TRBD1 (5 bases). This CDR3 spans 17 amino acids. Germline CDR1 LGHNT, CDR2 FRNRAP. V was clipped by 2 bases and J by 3 bases, with 19 bases between them. This CDR3 is CASGLLLGADSDYGYTF. CDR3 in DNA: TGTGCTAGTGGTTTGCTTCTAGGGGCAGATTCCGACTATGGCTACACCTTC.

The J gene is TRBJ1-1, the V gene TRBV6-6, with D perhaps TRBD1 (6 bases). The CDR3 has 14 amino acids. V was trimmed by 3 bases and J by 5 bases, leaving 13 bases between them. CDR1 and CDR2 from the germline V gene are MNHNY and SVGAGI (reference sequence). CDR3 loop: CASSYVGAGTEAFF. As DNA, the CDR3 is TGTGCCAGCAGTTATGTGGGGGCAGGGACTGAAGCTTTCTTT.

The chain couples TRBV9 to TRBJ1-1; possible D gene TRBD1, 6 bases. Trimming cost V 5 bases and J 1 base, with 18 bases left between them. Germline V gene data show CDR1 as SGDLS and CDR2 as YYNGEE. The CDR3 is 16 residues long. The CDR3 is CASRELTGKKNTEAFF. The CDR3 DNA sequence: TGTGCCAGCAGGGAATTAACAGGGAAAAAGAACACTGAAGCTTTCTTT.

The CDR3 DNA sequence: TGCAGCGTTGAAGGACAGGGGGCTTTGGACACCGGGGAGCTGTTTTTT. It yields the protein CSVEGQGALDTGELFF. The chain carries TRBV29-1 and TRBJ2-2; 10 nucleotides line up with TRBD1. Germline trimming cut 1 base from V and 3 bases from J; bases unmatched to any gene: 5. The CDR3 totals 16 residues. The germline gives CDR1 SQVTM, CDR2 ANQGSEA.

The CDR3 coding sequence is TGTGCAAGTCGCCGGAATCAGCCCCAGCATTTT. Translated, it gives CASRRNQPQHF. The genes are TRBV12-2 and TRBJ1-5. TRBV12-2 is labeled a pseudogene. The CDR3 sequence is 11 residues long.

V is TRBV2 and J is TRBJ1-6; 9 nucleotides line up with TRBD1. V lost 4 bases to trimming and J lost 6 bases; unmatched junction nucleotides: 7. The CDR3 is made up of 16 amino acids. Per the germline V gene, CDR1 is SNHLY and CDR2 is FYNNEI. The CDR3 DNA reads as TGTGCCAGCAGTGTGGGACAGGGAAAGGGTAATTCACCCCTCCACTTT. It yields the protein CASSVGQGKGNSPLHF.

The genes are TRBV5-8 and TRBJ2-3; D possibly corresponds to TRBD1 (6 bases). The CDR3 spans 16 residues. Germline CDR1 reads SGHTS; CDR2 reads YDEGEE. The V end lost 2 bases, the J end lost 0 bases, and 13 bases lay between the germline ends. CDR3 region: CASSLLQGPSTDTQYF. CDR3 in DNA: TGTGCCAGCAGCTTACTACAGGGACCTAGCACAGATACGCAGTATTTT.

This clone came up once. The CDR3 DNA is TGTGCCAGCAGTTCCACTCGCGGGGCTTCGGGTGAAAAACTGTTTTTT. Protein product: CASSSTRGASGEKLFF. The chain couples TRBV6-2 or TRBV6-3 to TRBJ1-4; tentatively, D is TRBD1 (5 bases). Trimming cost V 4 bases and J 7 bases, with 19 bases left between them. CDR1 MNHEY and CDR2 SVGEGT come from the germline V gene. This CDR3 is 16 amino acids long.

This clone was counted a single time. The chain carries TRBV5-1 and TRBJ1-2; 7 positions agree with TRBD1. The CDR3 loop spans 13 amino acids. The V gene end was trimmed by 1 base and the J gene end by 6 bases; junction bases not matched to a gene: 3. Germline CDR1 is SGHRS and CDR2 is YFSETQ. Here the CDR3 reads CASSLTTGDGYTF. The CDR3 DNA reads as TGCGCCAGCAGCTTGACAACAGGGGATGGCTACACCTTC.

The genes are TRBV21-1 and TRBJ1-4; the D call of TRBD1 is as the table states it, not checked on the DNA. TRBV21-1 is described as a pseudogene. The CDR3 is 16 amino acids. The CDR3 DNA sequence: TGTGCCAGCAGCAACAGAGGGACAGGGGGAAATGAAAAACTGTTTTTT. The encoded protein is CASSNRGTGGNEKLFF.

This chain connects TRBV10-3 to TRBJ1-1; 8 bases are shared with TRBD1. The V segment lost 6 bases and the J segment 1 base; nucleotides outside the gene matches: 4. The germline CDR1 and CDR2 sequences are ENHRY and SYGVKD. This CDR3 contains 14 residues. The DNA for the CDR3 is TGTGCCATCAGGGACAGGGAGGAGAACACTGAAGCTTTCTTT. Its translation: CAIRDREENTEAFF.

The chain recombines TRBV20-1 with TRBJ2-2, with D maybe TRBD2 (5 bases). In germline, CDR1 is DFQATT, CDR2 SNEGSKA (reference sequence). This CDR3 region has 13 residues. Trimming shortened V by 3 bases and J by 6 bases, and 11 bases separated the two germline ends. This CDR3 reads CSASSVGAGELFF. CDR3 in DNA: TGCAGTGCTAGTTCTGTCGGGGCCGGGGAGCTGTTTTTT.

V gene TRBV5-5 combines with J gene TRBJ1-2; D unresolved. V shed 2 bases and J shed 5 bases, with 7 bases lying between them. This CDR3 has 12 residues. Per germline, CDR1 SGHKS and CDR2 YYEKEE (reference sequence). CDR3 protein: CASSFNGYGYTF. The CDR3 DNA sequence: TGTGCCAGCAGCTTTAACGGTTATGGCTACACCTTC.

The J gene is TRBJ1-1, the V gene TRBV18, with a tentative D call TRBD1 (5 bases). Trimming removed 3 bases at V and 5 bases at J, with 16 bases between. This CDR3 spans 15 amino acids. In germline, CDR1 is KGHSH, CDR2 LQKENI. The CDR3 nucleotides read TGTGCCAGCTCACCCCCGGGAGGGACGATGACTGAAGCTTTCTTT. This codes for CASSPPGGTMTEAFF.